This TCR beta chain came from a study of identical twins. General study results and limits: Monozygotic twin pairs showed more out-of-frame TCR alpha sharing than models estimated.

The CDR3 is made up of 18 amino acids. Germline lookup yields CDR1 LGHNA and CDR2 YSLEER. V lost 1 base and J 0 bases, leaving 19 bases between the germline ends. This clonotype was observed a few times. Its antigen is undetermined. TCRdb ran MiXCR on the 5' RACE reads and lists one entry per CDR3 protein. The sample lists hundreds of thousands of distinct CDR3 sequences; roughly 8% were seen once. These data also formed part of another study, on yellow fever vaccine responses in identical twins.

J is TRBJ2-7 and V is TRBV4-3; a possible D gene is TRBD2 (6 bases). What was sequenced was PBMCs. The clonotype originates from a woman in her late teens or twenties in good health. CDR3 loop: CASSQGPHNGRSSYEQYF. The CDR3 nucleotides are TGCGCCAGCAGCCAAGGCCCCCATAACGGGAGAAGCTCCTACGAGCAGTACTTC.